A selection of T cell receptor beta chains follows, all from one sample in a study of human T cells and chemical hapten exposure. TCRdb re-derived calls from the RACE reads in MiXCR, one entry per CDR3 protein. There are 300,000 to 450,000 distinct CDR3 sequences in the sample; approximately 5% occur only once, and about 2.5% lies in the top ten. Sequenced here: whole blood, sampled in connection with sensitization to the hapten diphenylcyclopropenone (DPC). All receptors derive from a woman in her 50s with alopecia areata. Some clones in this sample may be carry-over from other donors' samples. CDR3s include the opening cysteine and the closing phenylalanine or tryptophan. The D gene is left open where the match is weak. Clone size is stated in some rows and not others, as once, few, many or a class when expanded.

v_call	j_call	clone_size	d_call	cdr3_nt	cdr3_aa
TRBV6-2/TRBV6-3	TRBJ2-3	many	-	TGTGCCAGCAGTGGACTACCAGATACGCAGTATTTT	CASSGLPDTQYF
TRBV13	TRBJ1-2	-	-	TGTGCCAGCAGCCCCAACCGGGGAGGTAACTATGGCTACACCTTC	CASSPNRGGNYGYTF
TRBV6-9	TRBJ1-1	many	TRBD1	TGTGCCAGCAGTTATCTTAGGAGGGGGCGTTACACTGAAGCTTTCTTT	CASSYLRRGRYTEAFF
TRBV18	TRBJ2-1	many	-	TGTGCCAGCTCAGCAAGCAGGGGTGGTGGCTACAATGAGCAGTTCTTC	CASSASRGGGYNEQFF
TRBV6-5	TRBJ2-5	few	-	TGTGCCAGCACTGAGTACCAAGAGACCCAGTACTTC	CASTEYQETQYF
TRBV27	TRBJ1-6	few	-	TGTGCCAGCAGTTTATCCGGGAAAAATTCACCCCTCCACTTT	CASSLSGKNSPLHF
TRBV7-2	TRBJ2-1	many	TRBD2	TGTGCCAGCAGCTTAGTCAGGACTAGCTATGAGCAGTTCTTC	CASSLVRTSYEQFF
TRBV6-1	TRBJ2-1	-	TRBD2	TGTGCCAGCACCGGGACTAGCGGTTACAATGAGCAGTTCTTC	CASTGTSGYNEQFF
TRBV12-3/TRBV12-4	TRBJ1-2	many	-	TGTGCCAGCGGCCCAGGGGTGCCCTTCTATGGCTACACCTTC	CASGPGVPFYGYTF
TRBV18	TRBJ2-7	many	-	TGTGCCAGCTCACGGGACAAATCCTACGAGCAGTACTTC	CASSRDKSYEQYF
TRBV12-3/TRBV12-4	TRBJ2-7	few	-	TGTGCCAGCAGTAGAGGGACGACGTACGAGCAGTACTTC	CASSRGTTYEQYF
TRBV29-1	TRBJ2-3	many	-	TGCAGCGTTGCGGGGGGAGGGGGCCCAGATACGCAGTATTTT	CSVAGGGGPDTQYF
TRBV5-1	TRBJ1-1	many	-	TGCGCCAGCAGCGTTAATCCGGGGGCCGAAGCTTTCTTT	CASSVNPGAEAFF
TRBV20-1	TRBJ1-6	many	TRBD1	TGCAGTGCTAGACAACCGGGACAGTATAATTCACCCCTCCACTTT	CSARQPGQYNSPLHF
TRBV28	TRBJ2-7	few	TRBD2	TGTGCCAGCAGTTTCCCGGGGGGGTCCTACGAGCAGTACTTC	CASSFPGGSYEQYF
TRBV24-1	TRBJ2-7	few	-	TGTGCCACCAGTGATTCGCGGCGCAGCCACGAGCAGTACTTC	CATSDSRRSHEQYF
TRBV30	TRBJ2-6	many	-	TGTGCCTGGACTGGGGGCTCTGGGGCCAACGTCCTGACTTTC	CAWTGGSGANVLTF
TRBV20-1	TRBJ2-1	many	-	TGCAGTGCTCCCTTTTACAATGAGCAGTTCTTC	CSAPFYNEQFF
TRBV3-1	TRBJ2-3	-	TRBD2	TGTGCCAGCAGCCAAGTTACTAGCGGGACTCCCACAGATACGCAGTATTTT	CASSQVTSGTPTDTQYF
TRBV6-2/TRBV6-3	TRBJ1-5	many	-	TGTGCCAGCAGTTACGACCGGGACAAGGGGCCAAATCAGCCCCAGCATTTT	CASSYDRDKGPNQPQHF
TRBV7-6	TRBJ2-7	many	-	TGTGCCAGCAGCCCCCCCGGGCGCGAGCAGTACTTC	CASSPPGREQYF
TRBV29-1	TRBJ2-1	-	-	TGCAGCGTTGAGGGCAGGGATGGCAATGAGCAGTTCTTC	CSVEGRDGNEQFF
TRBV6-5	TRBJ1-5	many	-	TGTGCCAGCAGTTACTCAGGGGTCAGCAATCAGCCCCAGCATTTT	CASSYSGVSNQPQHF
TRBV10-3	TRBJ2-3	few	TRBD1	TGTGCCATCAGCCACACCTGGACAGGGGGCGCGTTGGATACGCAGTATTTT	CAISHTWTGGALDTQYF
TRBV20-1	TRBJ2-6	few	-	TGCAGTGCTAGTCCCCAGGCCAACGTCCTGACTTTC	CSASPQANVLTF
TRBV15	TRBJ2-1	few	TRBD2	TGTGCCACCAGCAGGGCTAGCGGGAGCAATGAGCAGTTCTTC	CATSRASGSNEQFF
TRBV27	TRBJ1-5	few	TRBD1	TGTGCCAGCATGGACAGGGCATATAGCAATCAGCCCCAGCATTTT	CASMDRAYSNQPQHF
TRBV4-3	TRBJ2-3	-	-	TGCGCCAGCAGCCAAGCTTCCTGGGCAGATACGCAGTATTTT	CASSQASWADTQYF
TRBV7-9	TRBJ2-3	many	TRBD1	TGTGCCAGCAGCTCCGACAGGGCAGATACGCAGTATTTT	CASSSDRADTQYF
TRBV29-1	TRBJ2-3	many	TRBD2	TGCAGCCTGAGGAGGCTAGCGGGAGGAGATACGCAGTATTTT	CSLRRLAGGDTQYF
TRBV29-1	TRBJ2-7	many	-	TGCAGCGTTGGACAGTCCTACGAGCAGTACTTC	CSVGQSYEQYF
TRBV3-1	TRBJ1-1	-	-	TGTGCCAGCAGGGGGGACCGCTCCAAAGCTTTCTTT	CASRGDRSKAFF
TRBV29-1	TRBJ2-5	few	TRBD1	TGCAGCGTTGAAGACGACAGGGCGAGGGTTGGGACCCAGTACTTC	CSVEDDRARVGTQYF
TRBV20-1	TRBJ2-3	few	-	TGCAGTGCTAGAGAGCCCTCCCGTCAAGATACGCAGTATTTT	CSAREPSRQDTQYF
TRBV7-2	TRBJ2-6	few	-	TGTGCCAGCAGCCCGACATGGGGTCGCGGGGCCAACGTCCTGACTTTC	CASSPTWGRGANVLTF
TRBV2	TRBJ2-7	many	-	TGTGCCAGCAGTGACGCAGGATCCTACGAGCAGTACTTC	CASSDAGSYEQYF
TRBV13	TRBJ2-1	few	TRBD2	TGTGCCAGCAGCCCACAGGGACTAGCGGACAATGAGCAGTTCTTC	CASSPQGLADNEQFF
TRBV6-2/TRBV6-3	TRBJ2-1	many	-	TGTGCCAGCAGTTACTCGAGGGGACGTACTGATAATGAGCAGTTCTTC	CASSYSRGRTDNEQFF
TRBV6-1	TRBJ2-7	-	-	TGTGCCAGCATTAGGCACGGATCCTACGAGCAGTACTTC	CASIRHGSYEQYF
TRBV10-3	TRBJ1-4	many	TRBD1	TGTGCCATCAGATCGGACAGGGAGGGCGAAAAACTGTTTTTT	CAIRSDREGEKLFF
TRBV7-8	TRBJ2-2	many	-	TGTGCCAGCAGCAATGACGGTTACACCGGGGAGCTGTTTTTT	CASSNDGYTGELFF
TRBV12-3/TRBV12-4	TRBJ1-4	-	-	TGTGCCAGCAGGACAGCCAGGGGAAATGAAAAACTGTTTTTT	CASRTARGNEKLFF